A single sample is the source of the 22 T cell receptor beta chains below, sequenced in a study of shared clonotypes between healthy human individuals. Clones were read by immunoSEQ multiplex PCR, and TCRdb kept only the in-frame ones, dropping some. The sample shows some 350,000 clones, less than 85% of them seen only once. Sequencing was done on a sample of memory CD4+ T cells sorted from blood. Subset given: CD45RA-negative fraction. These TCRs come from a man aged 25-40 years in good health.

This sequence joins TRBV7-9 and TRBJ2-7, with D possibly TRBD1 on 5 matching bases. The CDR3 runs to 14 residues. Germline V CDR1 and CDR2: SEHNR, FQNEAQ (reference sequence). Trimming took off 1 base at V and 6 bases at J, with 13 bases between the two ends. The CDR3 is CASSLGQYVFEQYF. In DNA form, the CDR3 reads TGTGCCAGCAGCTTAGGACAGTATGTCTTCGAGCAGTACTTC.

The DNA for the CDR3 is TGTGCCACCAGCAGGTTACTCCAAGAGACCCAGTACTTC. It is translated as CATSRLLQETQYF. V gene TRBV15 combines with J gene TRBJ2-5; D gene ambiguous. Germline lookup yields CDR1 LNHNV and CDR2 YYDKDF (reference sequence). V was trimmed by 3 bases and J by 1 base, leaving 6 bases between them. The CDR3 runs to 13 residues.

As for this clone: This clone may be a read error of a much larger clone one base away. This rearrangement joins TRBV7-8 to TRBJ2-2; D is unclear. The CDR3 sequence is 13 residues long. Germline loops: CDR1 SGHVS, CDR2 FQNEAQ. V dropped 3 bases and J dropped 4 bases, with 6 bases sitting between them. The CDR3 spells CASSFRATGELFF. The CDR3, as DNA: TGTGCCAGCAGCTTTAGGGCCACCGGGGAGCTGTTTTTT. Drawing the rest from reference TRBV7-8 and TRBJ2-2, the complete variable domain is GAGVSQSPRYKVAKRGQDVALRCDPISGHVSLFWYQQALGQGPEFLTYFQNEAQLDKSGLPSDRFFAERPEGSVSTLKIQRTQQEDSAVYLCASSFRATGELFFGEGSRLTVL.

The chain links TRBV4-1 to TRBJ1-1; D ambiguous. The germline V gene encodes CDR1 MGHRA and CDR2 YSYEKL. V was cut by 0 bases and J by 6 bases, with 11 bases left in between. The CDR3 is 14 amino acids. The CDR3 DNA sequence: TGCGCCAGCAGCCAAGACCTGGCTGTGGCTGAAGCTTTCTTT. It yields the protein CASSQDLAVAEAFF.

This clone came up once. The chain links TRBV11-2 to TRBJ2-7; D unresolved. V was pared by 6 bases and J by 3 bases, with 9 bases between. Germline assignment: CDR1 SGHAT and CDR2 FQNNGV. The CDR3 loop spans 12 amino acids. Here the CDR3 reads CASSGALYEQYF. In DNA form, the CDR3 reads TGTGCCAGCAGTGGAGCTCTCTACGAGCAGTACTTC.

V gene TRBV5-4 combines with J gene TRBJ2-7; a weak D match, TRBD1 (5 bases). Germline CDR1 and CDR2: SGHNT and YYREEE (reference sequence). The V and J ends lost 1 base and 2 bases respectively, with 13 bases between them. The CDR3 is 15 residues long. This CDR3 reads CASSLYGRGAYEQYF. The CDR3 DNA sequence: TGTGCCAGCAGCTTGTATGGTAGGGGTGCCTACGAGCAGTACTTC.

A few counts support this clone. CDR3 residues: CASSPGPSGTEAFF. The CDR3 DNA follows: TGTGCCAGTAGTCCCGGGCCGTCGGGCACTGAAGCTTTCTTT. This rearrangement joins TRBV19 to TRBJ1-1; unclear D gene. Trimming pared 5 bases from V and 4 bases from J, leaving 14 bases between. Germline V lookup: CDR1 LNHDA, CDR2 SQIVND (reference sequence). This CDR3 is 14 amino acids long. The full variable domain, in which reference TRBV19 and TRBJ1-1 provide the parts outside the CDR3, is DGGITQSPKYLFRKEGQNVTLSCEQNLNHDAMYWYRQDPGQGLRLIYYSQIVNDFQKGDIAEGYSVSREKKESFPLTVTSAQKNPTAFYLCASSPGPSGTEAFFGQGTRLTVV.

The rearrangement joins TRBV6-5 to TRBJ1-4, with D unclear. V lost 6 bases and J lost 3, with 8 bases in between. Germline V gives CDR1 MNHEY, CDR2 SVGAGI. The CDR3 length is 13 residues. This chain's CDR3 is CASRASANEKLFF. The CDR3 DNA sequence: TGTGCCAGCAGGGCCTCAGCTAATGAAAAACTGTTTTTT.

CDR3 DNA sequence: TGTGCCAGCAGCGGGGGACGTCACAATGAGCAGTTCTTC. It encodes CASSGGRHNEQFF. The chain is built from TRBV9 and TRBJ2-1; either TRBD1 or TRBD2 may fit D (5 bases each). CDR3 length: 13 amino acids. Germline V gene data show CDR1 as SGDLS and CDR2 as YYNGEE. Trimming took 3 bases from V and 5 from J, leaving 9 bases between them.

Points on this clone: Distinct nucleotide sequences in the sample also encode this CDR3. This sequence joins TRBV28 and TRBJ1-1; D gene ambiguous. V was clipped by 6 bases and J by 2 bases, with 7 bases between them. This CDR3 region has 12 residues. Germline CDR1 reads MDHEN; CDR2 reads SYDVKM. CDR3 in DNA: TGTGCCAGCAGGGTCACAAACACTGAAGCTTTCTTT. Amino acids: CASRVTNTEAFF.

The chain has TRBV4-1 and TRBJ1-5, with D possibly TRBD1 on 5 matching bases. The ends were cut back, 0 bases at V and 9 bases at J, with 12 bases in the middle. This CDR3 is built from 14 residues. The germline gives CDR1 MGHRA, CDR2 YSYEKL. CDR3 sequence: CASSQDGAFGPQHF. CDR3 in DNA: TGCGCCAGCAGCCAAGATGGGGCTTTTGGGCCCCAGCATTTT.

The chain employs TRBV5-1 and TRBJ2-2, with D perhaps being TRBD1 or TRBD2 (5 bases each). Germline V lookup: CDR1 SGHRS, CDR2 YFSETQ. Trimming took off 6 bases at V and 3 bases at J, with 15 bases between the two ends. The CDR3 has 15 residues. CDR3 residues: CASTLWVGDTGELFF. The CDR3 nucleotides are TGCGCCAGCACCCTTTGGGTGGGGGACACCGGGGAGCTGTTTTTT.

This clone was found a few times. This chain joins TRBV30 and TRBJ2-3; D uncertain. Germline V gene lookup returns CDR1 GTSNPN and CDR2 SVGIG (reference sequence). The CDR3 covers 14 residues. With 4 bases removed from V and 2 bases from J, the gap between germline ends came to 13 bases. The CDR3 DNA follows: TGTGCCTGGACCCCCCCAATAAACACAGATACGCAGTATTTT. It codes for CAWTPPINTDTQYF.

The J gene is TRBJ1-2, the V gene TRBV28; a weak D match, TRBD1 (5 bases). Trimming took 5 bases from V and 3 from J, leaving 28 bases between them. Germline V gives CDR1 MDHEN, CDR2 SYDVKM. The CDR3 length is 19 residues. This CDR3 is CASSRAIRVLLLVDYGYTF. The CDR3 region has the DNA TGTGCCAGCAGTCGTGCTATCAGGGTTTTGCTTCTTGTCGACTATGGCTACACCTTC.

This sequence joins TRBV6-1 and TRBJ2-5; 7 bases align to TRBD1. Germline CDR1 reads MNHNS; CDR2 reads SASEGT. Unmatched junction bases numbered 18, after V lost 4 bases and J lost 7 bases. The CDR3 has 17 amino acids. The CDR3 loop is CASSGPPGQFVGGTQYF. The CDR3 nucleotides are TGTGCCAGCAGTGGCCCCCCGGGACAGTTCGTAGGGGGGACCCAGTACTTC.

This clone came up many times. V gene TRBV2 combines with J gene TRBJ2-5; D gene uncertain. Trimming removed 9 bases at V and 2 bases at J, with 10 bases between. CDR1 is SNHLY and CDR2 is FYNNEI in the germline V gene. The CDR3 spans 12 residues. The CDR3 reads CARGDTQETQYF. Here the CDR3 DNA reads TGTGCCAGGGGTGACACGCAAGAGACCCAGTACTTC.

This chain links TRBV5-1 with TRBJ2-5, with D unclear. This CDR3 is 12 amino acids long. The V gene lost 7 bases and the J gene lost 0 bases, with 7 bases spanning the gap. The germline CDR1 and CDR2 sequences are SGHRS and YFSETQ. For the CDR3, the DNA is TGCGCCAGCGGTCTGAACCAAGAGACCCAGTACTTC. It encodes CASGLNQETQYF.

The chain couples TRBV11-3 to TRBJ2-1, with 9 positions matching TRBD1. The CDR3 length is 16 residues. After removal of 0 bases from V and 10 bases from J, the junction contained 10 bases not matched to a gene. The V gene's germline CDR1 is SGHNT and CDR2 YENEEA. CDR3 residues: CASSLEGGDRVEEQFF. As DNA, the CDR3 is TGTGCCAGCAGCTTAGAAGGGGGGGACAGGGTTGAAGAGCAGTTCTTC.

The J gene is TRBJ1-2, the V gene TRBV5-1, with no clear D. This CDR3 region has 11 residues. V lost 2 bases, J lost 4 bases, and 3 bases lay in between. The germline V gene encodes CDR1 SGHRS and CDR2 YFSETQ. CDR3 DNA: TGCGCCAGCAGCTTCGGCTATGGCTACACCTTC. As protein: CASSFGYGYTF.

The CDR3 here is CASSILQLTDTQYF. CDR3 nucleotide sequence: TGTGCCAGTAGTATTTTACAGCTCACAGATACGCAGTATTTT. The V call is TRBV19, the J call TRBJ2-3; D remains unclear. Looked up from germline, CDR1 is LNHDA and CDR2 is SQIVND (reference sequence). This CDR3 spans 14 amino acids. Trimming left V 3 bases short and J 2 bases short, with 9 bases between. Looking up the rest from reference TRBV19 and TRBJ2-3 gives the full variable domain: DGGITQSPKYLFRKEGQNVTLSCEQNLNHDAMYWYRQDPGQGLRLIYYSQIVNDFQKGDIAEGYSVSREKKESFPLTVTSAQKNPTAFYLCASSILQLTDTQYFGPGTRLTVL.

The chain couples TRBV28 to TRBJ2-2; no clear D gene. From germline, CDR1 is MDHEN and CDR2 SYDVKM. Trimming cost V 7 bases and J 2 bases, with 17 bases left between them. The CDR3 runs 16 residues. The CDR3 DNA sequence: TGTGCCAGCATTCCCTCGACAAAGGACAACACCGGGGAGCTGTTTTTT. This gives the protein CASIPSTKDNTGELFF. The full variable domain, its missing parts supplied by reference TRBV28 and TRBJ2-2, is DVKVTQSSRYLVKRTGEKVFLECVQDMDHENMFWYRQDPGLGLRLIYFSYDVKMKEKGDIPEGYSVSREKKERFSLILESASTNQTSMYLCASIPSTKDNTGELFFGEGSRLTVL.

This chain joins TRBV7-2 and TRBJ2-5; no firm D call. CDR3 length: 15 residues. The V and J ends lost 0 bases and 5 bases respectively, with 13 bases between them. Germline assignment: CDR1 SGHTA and CDR2 FQGNSA. The CDR3 DNA reads TGTGCCAGCAGCTTAGCCGCAGCCCCTCGGGAGACCCAGTACTTC. This translates into CASSLAAAPRETQYF.